This TCR beta chain was identified in a study of shared clonotypes between healthy human individuals (TCRdb year 2020). Regarding the complete study: The cohort included a few men and a couple of women between 18 and 49 years of age. Per donor, three plates each were used for CD4 naive and CD4 memory, two for CD8 naive, and one for CD8 memory. Different laboratories and diverse techniques were used to prepare libraries and sequence TCR repertoires, to increase sequencing depth and limit assay-specific biases. Each donor's leukapheresis produced roughly between roughly 0.9 and 8.9 billion PBMCs. To estimate repertoire size and how much clonotypes are shared between individuals, the study performed deep sequencing of blood TCR repertoires from roughly five healthy adults.

Looking up the germline V gene yields CDR1 SGHRS and CDR2 YFSETQ. V drops 2 bases and J drops 4 bases, leaving 10 bases in between. Including the terminal cysteine and phenylalanine, the CDR3 comprises 15 residues. Only CDR3 DNA is held: 45 bases, read in frame from base 1. Using the deep immunoSEQ assay, multiplex PCR amplified TCR CDR3 regions from genomic DNA. Extracted genomic DNA from each cell subset was distributed evenly across all wells of several immunoSEQ 96-well plates, and each plate was treated as a replicate. For sorted subsets, each replicate PCR was loaded with around 200 ng genomic DNA, equivalent to about 33,000 T cell genomes. The purified libraries were quantified using a Qubit 3.0 fluorometer, sized with a Bioanalyzer 2100, and then quantified again using the KAPA Library Quantification kit. Each immunoSEQ 96-well plate was sequenced on its own single-read 150-cycle Illumina NextSeq 550 flow cell. The original pipeline was this. The immunoSEQ output contained only junctional sequences without quality scores, so filtering could not match that applied to full-length reads. Sequences were annotated with PyIR, a Python wrapper for IgBLAST v1.9, using IMGT germline references to assign V/J genes and CDR3. Reads were removed for weak V/J assignments (E-value above 1e-6), missing CDR3, stop codons, out-of-frame junctions, or ambiguous translated residues. V3J clonotypes were defined by identical inferred V gene, J gene, and CDR3 amino acid sequence. The percentage overlap between two repertoires was calculated by dividing the number of shared unique clonotypes by the size of the smaller repertoire. Repertoire richness was assessed with RTK rarefaction, the Chao1 estimator, and Recon v2.1 estimates of unobserved clonotypes. For all TCRbeta clonotypes obtained by the gDNA method from four donors, generation probabilities were computed with OLGA. The source is immuneACCESS, and TCRdb retained only in-frame sequences with V and J called. Part of the clones is not carried over; for the studies checked, unresolved V genes explain less than half of this, and the remainder is unexplained. The V and J calls and clone size come from that table; D and trimming were worked out from the DNA. The sample yields 400,000 or so clones; roughly 96% were counted once. The top ten hold around 0.3% of the sample.

The donors were healthy, HIV-negative adults with no recently reported acute infections or vaccinations. Only Caucasian adults living in Nashville, Tennessee, USA were represented among the donors. The CD8 memory samples were a combination of magnetically selected CD45RO+ cells and CCR7-negative CD45RA+ effector memory (TemRA) cells. After blood collection by leukapheresis, PBMCs were isolated using Ficoll-Histopaque density gradient centrifugation and then cryopreserved in the vapor phase of liquid nitrogen. Purity and quantity of every magnetically sorted T cell population were checked by analytical flow cytometry. Genomic DNA was isolated from every sorted fraction and measured by UV absorbance on a Nanodrop 2000c. Note on this clone: Its antigen remains undetermined. No much larger clone is present one base from it, and per-base qualities are unavailable.

Paper-wide results and their limitations: Based on pairwise subsampling, the degree of clonotype sharing among donors was expected to be affected by sequencing depth. Because the study included only a small number of donors, the genetic and exposure-history diversity represented was limited. Naive subsets generally had larger estimated clonotype richness than memory subsets. Higher generation probabilities were observed for clonotypes shared by all four sorted-subset donors than for non-shared clonotypes. Sampling was restricted to blood, and TCR repertoires in tissue are likely to differ from TCR repertoires in blood. Rarefaction of sorted-subset datasets indicated incomplete sequencing despite the large sequencing depth. Sharing across a few donors was observed for 4.5% to 6.5% of naive CD4, 3.5% of naive CD8, around 2.5% of memory CD4, and about 0.39% of memory CD8 clonotypes.

The sequenced sample consisted of memory CD8+ T cells sorted from blood. The intended sense of this specimen's cell subset or site label: CD45RO+ cells pooled with CCR7-negative TemRA cells. The TCR originated in a man in his thirties or forties in good health. The V and J segments used are TRBV5-1 and TRBJ2-6; the D segment could be TRBD2, given 6 matching bases. The encoded CDR3 is CASSLGAGGANVLTF. The DNA sequence is TGCGCCAGCAGCTTAGGGGCGGGAGGGGCCAACGTCCTGACTTTC.